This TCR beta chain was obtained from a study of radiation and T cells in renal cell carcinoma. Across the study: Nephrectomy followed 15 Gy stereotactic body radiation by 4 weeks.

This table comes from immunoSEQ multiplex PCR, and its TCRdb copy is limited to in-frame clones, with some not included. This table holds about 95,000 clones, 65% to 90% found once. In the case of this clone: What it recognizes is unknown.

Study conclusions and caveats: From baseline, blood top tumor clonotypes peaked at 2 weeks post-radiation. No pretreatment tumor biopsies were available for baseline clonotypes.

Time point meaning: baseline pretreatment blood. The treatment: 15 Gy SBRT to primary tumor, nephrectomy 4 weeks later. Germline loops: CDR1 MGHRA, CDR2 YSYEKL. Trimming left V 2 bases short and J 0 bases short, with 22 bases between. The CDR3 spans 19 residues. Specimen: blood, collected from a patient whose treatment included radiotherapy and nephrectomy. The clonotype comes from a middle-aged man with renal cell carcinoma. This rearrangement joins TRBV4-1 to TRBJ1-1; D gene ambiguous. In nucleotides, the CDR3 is TGCGCCAGCAGCCAAAACGACGTAGGAAGCCATAGCATGAACACTGAAGCTTTCTTT. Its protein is CASSQNDVGSHSMNTEAFF.